These 13 T cell receptor beta chains share one sample of origin, sequenced in a study of blood T cell repertoires in COVID-19. The repertoire was sequenced with immunoSEQ multiplex PCR; TCRdb's copy has only in-frame clones and lacks some. The sample contains approximately 200,000 clones, around 89% of which appear only once. Sequences were obtained from PBMCs or T cells enriched from blood (not recorded which). All receptors derive from a woman between 18 and 29 years old in a cohort exposed to, infected with or recovered from COVID-19 (not recorded which).

This clone was found once. CDR3 bases: TGTGCCAGCAGCGTTAGTGAACTAGCGGATCACAATGAGCAGTTCTTC. Translating it yields CASSVSELADHNEQFF. V and J are TRBV9 and TRBJ2-1, with 8 nucleotides matching TRBD2. From germline, CDR1 is SGDLS and CDR2 YYNGEE. V was pared by 2 bases and J by 5 bases, with 9 bases of the junction left unmatched. This CDR3 spans 16 amino acids.

V usage is TRBV11-3 and J usage is TRBJ1-2, with TRBD1 as a possible D gene (5 bases). This CDR3 has 18 amino acids. The ends were cut back, 0 bases at V and 6 bases at J, with 23 bases in the middle. CDR1 and CDR2 (germline): SGHNT, YENEEA. CDR3 protein: CASSLEGVAKETFDGYTF. The CDR3 DNA reads TGTGCCAGCAGCTTAGAAGGGGTCGCTAAGGAAACATTCGATGGCTACACCTTC.

A few counts support this clone. This chain uses TRBV5-8 with TRBJ2-3; D is unresolved. The CDR3 is made up of 13 amino acids. The V and J ends lost 2 bases and 3 bases respectively, with 7 bases between them. Germline V CDR1 and CDR2: SGHTS, YDEGEE. The CDR3: CASSFRATDTQYF. The CDR3 nucleotides read TGTGCCAGCAGCTTTAGAGCTACAGATACGCAGTATTTT.

This clone showed up just once. The chain has TRBV19 and TRBJ2-5; D not resolved. Trimming took off 1 base at V and 2 bases at J, with 17 bases between the two ends. Germline assignment: CDR1 LNHDA and CDR2 SQIVND (reference sequence). This CDR3 comprises 17 residues. CDR3 region: CASSIGLKSTPQETQYF. The CDR3 bases are TGTGCCAGTAGTATAGGCCTTAAAAGTACTCCTCAAGAGACCCAGTACTTC.

V is TRBV6-5 and J is TRBJ1-5; D remains ambiguous. Germline CDR1 is MNHEY and CDR2 is SVGAGI. V lost 2 bases, J lost 7 bases, and 6 bases lay in between. CDR3 length equals 12 residues. CDR3 nucleotides: TGTGCCAGCAGTTACGGGGAGCAGCCCCAGCATTTT. Its translation: CASSYGEQPQHF.

The DNA of the CDR3 is TGTGCCAGCAGCCCCGGGTCTGGCACTGAAGCTTTCTTT. Its protein is CASSPGSGTEAFF. This sequence joins TRBV7-2 and TRBJ1-1; D remains unclear. The V gene's germline CDR1 is SGHTA and CDR2 FQGNSA. The CDR3 sequence is 13 residues long. Between the trimmed V and J ends, which lost 5 bases and 4 bases, there was a span of 11 bases.

This rearrangement joins TRBV7-9 to TRBJ1-2; 7 bases are a match to TRBD1. The CDR3 runs 13 residues. The germline gives CDR1 SEHNR, CDR2 FQNEAQ (reference sequence). The junction had 5 bases not matched to a gene; V was cut back by 3 bases and J by 7 bases. In DNA form, the CDR3 reads TGTGCCAGCAGCTTGACAGGGTATGCTGGCTACACCTTC. Encoded protein: CASSLTGYAGYTF.

This clone was counted once. This chain connects TRBV2 to TRBJ2-3; 9 bases agree with TRBD2. The CDR3 sequence is 16 residues long. The germline V gene has CDR1 SNHLY and CDR2 FYNNEI. V lost 5 bases to trimming and J lost 6 bases; unmatched junction nucleotides: 12. CDR3 bases: TGTGCCAGCAGTCTTGAAGATAGCGGGAGTTTCGATACGCAGTATTTT. This codes for CASSLEDSGSFDTQYF.

V and J are TRBV18 and TRBJ1-2; D not resolved. Looked up from germline, CDR1 is KGHSH and CDR2 is LQKENI. V was pared by 3 bases and J by 0 bases, with 11 bases between. The CDR3 contains 15 residues. The CDR3 reads CASSPARGTNYGYTF. The CDR3 nucleotides read TGTGCCAGCTCACCCGCCCGGGGAACTAACTATGGCTACACCTTC.

The chain is built from TRBV7-8 and TRBJ1-4; 9 nucleotides line up with TRBD1. Germline V gene data show CDR1 as SGHVS and CDR2 as FQNEAQ. The V segment lost 5 bases and the J segment 6 bases; nucleotides outside the gene matches: 10. This CDR3 contains 16 residues. CDR3 bases: TGTGCCAGCAGCCTCGGTCCGGGACAGGGAGATGAAAAACTGTTTTTT. Translating it yields CASSLGPGQGDEKLFF.

V usage is TRBV5-1 and J usage is TRBJ2-3, with D possibly TRBD1 on 6 matching bases. Germline CDR1 is SGHRS and CDR2 is YFSETQ. Trimming pared 4 bases from V and 2 bases from J, leaving 14 bases between. The length of the CDR3 is 15 residues. In nucleotides, the CDR3 is TGCGCCAGCAGCCTACCCGGACAGTCCACAGATACGCAGTATTTT. It specifies CASSLPGQSTDTQYF.

Here the CDR3 reads CASSLDNSPRPDTQYF. The CDR3 DNA is TGTGCCAGCAGCTTAGACAATTCCCCCCGCCCAGATACGCAGTATTTT. The chain combines TRBV7-9 with TRBJ2-3; D is unclear. CDR3 length: 16 amino acids. From germline, CDR1 is SEHNR and CDR2 FQNEAQ (reference sequence). With 1 base removed from V and 4 bases from J, the gap between germline ends came to 15 bases.

The V call is TRBV4-1, the J call TRBJ2-3; D is undetermined. CDR3 length equals 15 residues. Trimming cost V 0 bases and J 0 bases, with 7 bases left between them. Looked up from germline, CDR1 is MGHRA and CDR2 is YSYEKL. The CDR3 nucleotides are TGCGCCAGCAGCCAAGATACCCGGAGCACAGATACGCAGTATTTT. Translating it yields CASSQDTRSTDTQYF.